This T cell receptor (beta chain) was captured by sequencing in a study of shared clonotypes between healthy human individuals. The germline CDR1 and CDR2 sequences are SGHTA and FQGNSA. V was clipped by 0 bases and J by 4 bases, with 6 bases between them. CDR3 length: 13 residues. Points on this clone: No antigen is known for it.

The DNA input per sorted-subset replicate PCR was about 180 ng, corresponding to around 28,000 T cell genomes. Using immunoSEQ multiplex PCR, the repertoire was profiled, and TCRdb retains in-frame clones only, with some absent. The table records 300,000 or so clones, under 80% of them present only once. Overall study findings and caveats: Specimens sampled were limited to blood, with tissue repertoires likely differing.

The sample comprised memory CD4+ T cells sorted from blood. Subset indicated: CD45RA-negative fraction. The source is a young man in good health. This sequence joins TRBV7-2 and TRBJ2-5; D is perhaps TRBD1 (5 bases). CDR3 sequence (DNA): TGTGCCAGCAGCTTAGCAGGGGTAGAGACCCAGTACTTC. Amino acids: CASSLAGVETQYF.